What follows describes a single TCR beta chain. It was the library that attached unique molecular identifiers to individual cDNA molecules. TCRdb recomputed calls from the RACE reads with MiXCR, one row per CDR3 protein. The data hold fewer than 150,000 distinct CDR3 sequences, with about an eighth observed a single time. The data derive from a study of human T cells and chemical hapten exposure. The sample's time point: patch test 2, 6 weeks after DPC sensitization. The treatment: therapeutic diphenylcyclopropenone sensitization with weekly scalp DPC. Unfractionated whole blood yielded the extracted total RNA. CDR3 size: 15 residues. V was cut by 4 bases and J by 5 bases, with 15 bases left in between. Germline V gives CDR1 SNHLY, CDR2 FYNNEI.

The chain carries TRBV2 and TRBJ1-5, with unresolved D. Sequenced here: whole blood, sampled in connection with sensitization to the hapten diphenylcyclopropenone (DPC). The clonotype originates from a woman aged 45-60 years with alopecia areata. Some clones in this sample may be carry-over from other donors' samples. The CDR3 DNA reads TGTGCCAGCAGTGTGGAGGCCGGGAGGGATCAGCCCCAGCATTTT. Amino acid sequence: CASSVEAGRDQPQHF.